What follows describes a single T cell receptor beta chain. Random hexamers were used to reverse transcribe an amount of roughly 0.5 to 1 ug RNA. Amplification of the TCR beta CDR3 was carried out by immunoSEQ multiplex PCR, which spanned a total of 54 Vbeta and 13 Jbeta segments. MiXCR was run by TCRdb on the immunoSEQ multiplex PCR reads, yielding one entry per CDR3 protein. The data contain 180,000 or so distinct CDR3 sequences, around 94% of them seen just once; the ten biggest clones take up roughly 0.13%. This entry belongs to a study of CD8 T cells in Susac syndrome. This receptor was identified in a human donor in good health. Sequences were obtained from CD4+ T cells from PBMCs.

The CDR3 here is CASSQDRVVNSPLHF. CDR3 in DNA: TGCGCCAGCAGCCAAGACAGGGTTGTTAATTCACCCCTCCACTTT. The J gene is TRBJ1-6, the V gene TRBV4-3; D might be TRBD1 (5 bases). Germline lookup yields CDR1 LGHNA and CDR2 YSLEER. The CDR3 sequence is 15 residues long. V lost 0 bases to trimming and J lost 6 bases, with 9 bases between them.